This passage covers 2 T cell receptor beta chains from one sample sequenced in a study of blood T cells in healthy people across ages. Then a second PCR, running roughly 7 to 11 cycles, was carried out with a sample-barcoded 5' primer and a J-beta primer mix. Via MiXCR, TCRdb re-called the 5' RACE reads, giving one row per CDR3 protein. The sample contains 1.5 million to 2 million distinct CDR3 sequences, about two fifths of which appear only once. Sample: blood. The source of these receptors is a human donor in good health.

This clonotype was counted between two and nine times. V is TRBV29-1 and J is TRBJ1-5; D is possibly TRBD1 (5 bases). The germline V gene encodes CDR1 SQVTM and CDR2 ANQGSEA. V was trimmed by 8 bases and J by 6 bases, leaving 17 bases between them. The length of the CDR3 is 13 residues. CDR3 amino acids: CSFSGASGQPQHF. The CDR3 DNA reads as TGCAGCTTCTCCGGGGCGTCAGGTCAGCCCCAGCATTTT.

The V call is TRBV3-1, the J call TRBJ2-2, with TRBD2 as a possible D gene (6 bases). CDR3 length: 14 residues. Germline V gene data show CDR1 as LGHDT and CDR2 as YNNKEL (reference sequence). Between the trimmed V and J ends, which lost 1 base and 7 bases, there was a span of 10 bases. The CDR3 DNA reads TGTGCCAGCAGCCAAGTAGCGGTAAACGGGGAGCTGTTTTTT. This codes for CASSQVAVNGELFF.